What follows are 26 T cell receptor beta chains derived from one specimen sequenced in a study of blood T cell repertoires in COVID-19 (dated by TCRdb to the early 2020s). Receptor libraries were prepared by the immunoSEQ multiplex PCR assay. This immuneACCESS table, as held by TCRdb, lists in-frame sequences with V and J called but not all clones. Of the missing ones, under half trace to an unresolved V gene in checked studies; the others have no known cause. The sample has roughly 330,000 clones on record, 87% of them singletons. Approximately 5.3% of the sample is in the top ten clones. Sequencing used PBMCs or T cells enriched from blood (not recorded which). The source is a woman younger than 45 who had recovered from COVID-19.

CDR3 sequence reads: CASSPLSLAGEETQYF. The DNA for the CDR3 is TGTGCCAGCAGCCCCCTCTCATTAGCGGGGGAAGAGACCCAGTACTTC. This chain links TRBV4-2 with TRBJ2-5, with TRBD2 matching over 9 bases. J was trimmed by 3 bases and V by 4 bases; bases with no gene match: 9. The CDR3 extends over 16 amino acids. CDR1 LGHNA and CDR2 YNFKEQ come from the germline V gene.

The CDR3 bases are TGTGCCAGCAGCTGGGACAGGGGGCGCGGGAGCACAGATACGCAGTATTTT. Encoded protein: CASSWDRGRGSTDTQYF. The chain joins TRBV7-2 to TRBJ2-3; the match to TRBD1 covers 12 bases. The CDR3 is 17 residues long. From germline, CDR1 is SGHTA and CDR2 FQGNSA. V lost 4 bases and J lost 0; bases outside the gene matches: 5.

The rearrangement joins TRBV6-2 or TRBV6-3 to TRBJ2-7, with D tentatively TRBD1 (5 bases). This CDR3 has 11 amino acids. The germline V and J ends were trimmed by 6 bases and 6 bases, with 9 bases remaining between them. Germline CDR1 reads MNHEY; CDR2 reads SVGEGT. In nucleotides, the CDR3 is TGTGCCAGCAGCTGGGGCGCCGAGCAGTACTTC. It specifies CASSWGAEQYF.

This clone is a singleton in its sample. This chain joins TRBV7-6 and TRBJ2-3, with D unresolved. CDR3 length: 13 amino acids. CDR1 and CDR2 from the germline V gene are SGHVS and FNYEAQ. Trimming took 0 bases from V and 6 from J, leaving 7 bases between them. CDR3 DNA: TGTGCCAGCAGCTTAGCGCTAATGGATACGCAGTATTTT. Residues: CASSLALMDTQYF.

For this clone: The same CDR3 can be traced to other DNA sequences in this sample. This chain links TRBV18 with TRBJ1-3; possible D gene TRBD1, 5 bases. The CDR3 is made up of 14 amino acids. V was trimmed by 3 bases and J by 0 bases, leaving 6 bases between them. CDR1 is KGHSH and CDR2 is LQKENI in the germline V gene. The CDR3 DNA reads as TGTGCCAGCTCACCGCAGGGCTCTGGAAACACCATATATTTT. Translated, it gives CASSPQGSGNTIYF.

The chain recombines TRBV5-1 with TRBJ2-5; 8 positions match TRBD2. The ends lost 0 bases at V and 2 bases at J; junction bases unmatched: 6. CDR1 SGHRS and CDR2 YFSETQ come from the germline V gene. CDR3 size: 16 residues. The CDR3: CASSLVGLAGQETQYF. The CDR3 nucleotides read TGCGCCAGCAGCTTGGTAGGACTAGCAGGGCAAGAGACCCAGTACTTC.

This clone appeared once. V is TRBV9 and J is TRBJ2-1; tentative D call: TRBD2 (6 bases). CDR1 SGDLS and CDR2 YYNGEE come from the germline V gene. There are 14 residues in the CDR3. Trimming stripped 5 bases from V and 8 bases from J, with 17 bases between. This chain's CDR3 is CASSRYGGSDEQFF. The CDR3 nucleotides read TGTGCCAGCAGTCGGTACGGGGGTTCGGATGAGCAGTTCTTC. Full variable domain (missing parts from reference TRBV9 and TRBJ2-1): DSGVTQTPKHLITATGQRVTLRCSPRSGDLSVYWYQQSLDQGLQFLIQYYNGEERAKGNILERFSAQQFPDLHSELNLSSLELGDSALYFCASSRYGGSDEQFFGPGTRLTVL.

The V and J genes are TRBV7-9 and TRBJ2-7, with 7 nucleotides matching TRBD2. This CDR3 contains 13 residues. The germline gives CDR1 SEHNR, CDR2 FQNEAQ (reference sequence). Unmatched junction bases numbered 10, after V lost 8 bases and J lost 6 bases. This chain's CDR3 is CASQSGTLSEQYF. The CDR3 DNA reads TGTGCCAGCCAGAGCGGGACGCTCTCCGAGCAGTACTTC.

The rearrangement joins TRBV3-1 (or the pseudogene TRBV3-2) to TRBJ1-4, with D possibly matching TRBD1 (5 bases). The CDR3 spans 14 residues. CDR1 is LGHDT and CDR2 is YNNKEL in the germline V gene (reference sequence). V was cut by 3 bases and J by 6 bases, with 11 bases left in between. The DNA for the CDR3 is TGTGCCAGCAGCCAGAACCAGGGTTATGAAAAACTGTTTTTT. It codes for CASSQNQGYEKLFF.

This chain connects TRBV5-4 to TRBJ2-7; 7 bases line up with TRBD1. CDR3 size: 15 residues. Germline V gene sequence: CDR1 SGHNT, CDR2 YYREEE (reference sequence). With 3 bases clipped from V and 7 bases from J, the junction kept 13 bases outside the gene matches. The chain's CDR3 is CASSSREGAIREQYF. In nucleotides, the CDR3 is TGTGCCAGCAGCTCCCGTGAGGGGGCTATTCGGGAGCAGTACTTC.

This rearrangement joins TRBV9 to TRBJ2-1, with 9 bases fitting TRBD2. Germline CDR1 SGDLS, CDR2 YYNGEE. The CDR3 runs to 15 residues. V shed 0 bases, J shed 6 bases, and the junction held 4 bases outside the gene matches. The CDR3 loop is CASSVEGLASNEQFF. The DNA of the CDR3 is TGTGCCAGCAGCGTAGAGGGACTAGCTTCCAATGAGCAGTTCTTC.

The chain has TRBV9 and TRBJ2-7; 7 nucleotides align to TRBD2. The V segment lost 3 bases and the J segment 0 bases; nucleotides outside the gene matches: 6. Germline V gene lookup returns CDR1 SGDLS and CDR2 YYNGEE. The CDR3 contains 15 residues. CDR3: CASSADGGVSYEQYF. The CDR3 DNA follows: TGTGCCAGCAGCGCCGATGGGGGGGTCTCCTACGAGCAGTACTTC.

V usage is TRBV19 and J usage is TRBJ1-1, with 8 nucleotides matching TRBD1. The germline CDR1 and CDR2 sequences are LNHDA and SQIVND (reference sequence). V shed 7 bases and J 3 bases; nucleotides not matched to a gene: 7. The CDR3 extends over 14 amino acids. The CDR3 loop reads CASKADRDHTEAFF. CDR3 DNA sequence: TGTGCCAGTAAAGCGGACAGGGACCACACTGAAGCTTTCTTT.

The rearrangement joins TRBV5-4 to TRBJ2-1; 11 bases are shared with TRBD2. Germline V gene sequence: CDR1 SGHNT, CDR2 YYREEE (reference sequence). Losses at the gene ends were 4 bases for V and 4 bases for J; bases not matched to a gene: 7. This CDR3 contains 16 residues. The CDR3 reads CASSRGTSGSYNEQFF. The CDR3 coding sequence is TGTGCCAGCAGCAGGGGGACTAGCGGAAGTTACAATGAGCAGTTCTTC.

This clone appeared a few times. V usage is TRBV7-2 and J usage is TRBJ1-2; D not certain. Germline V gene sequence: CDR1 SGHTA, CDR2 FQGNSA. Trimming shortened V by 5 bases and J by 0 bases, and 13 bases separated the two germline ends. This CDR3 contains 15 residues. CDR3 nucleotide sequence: TGTGCCAGCAGCCCACGACTGAACCCTAACTATGGCTACACCTTC. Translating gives CASSPRLNPNYGYTF.

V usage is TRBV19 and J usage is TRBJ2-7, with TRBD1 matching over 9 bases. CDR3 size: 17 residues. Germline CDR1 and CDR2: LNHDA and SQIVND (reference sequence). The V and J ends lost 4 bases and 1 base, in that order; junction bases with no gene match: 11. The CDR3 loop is CASSTIPGQGISYEQYF. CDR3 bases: TGTGCCAGTAGTACCATCCCGGGACAGGGAATTTCCTACGAGCAGTACTTC.

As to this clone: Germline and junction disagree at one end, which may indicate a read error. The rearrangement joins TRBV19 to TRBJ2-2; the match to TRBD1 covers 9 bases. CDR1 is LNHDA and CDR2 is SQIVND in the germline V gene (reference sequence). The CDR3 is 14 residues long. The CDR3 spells CASRGTGNAGELFF. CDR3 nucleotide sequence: TGTGCCAGTAGGGGGACAGGGAACGCCGGGGAGCTGTTTTTT.

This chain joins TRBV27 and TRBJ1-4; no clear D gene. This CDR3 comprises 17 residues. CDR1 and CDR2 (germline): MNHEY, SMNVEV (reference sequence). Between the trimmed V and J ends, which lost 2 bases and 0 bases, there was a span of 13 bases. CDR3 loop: CASSLNPTRATNEKLFF. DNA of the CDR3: TGTGCCAGCAGTTTAAATCCCACTCGAGCAACTAATGAAAAACTGTTTTTT.

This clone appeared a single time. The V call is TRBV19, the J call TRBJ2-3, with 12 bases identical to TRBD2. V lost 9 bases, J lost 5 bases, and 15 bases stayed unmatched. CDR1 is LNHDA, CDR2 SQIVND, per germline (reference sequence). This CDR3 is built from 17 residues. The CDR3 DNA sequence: TGTGCCAGCCCCGAGACTAGCGGGGGAACTTATGGAGATACGCAGTATTTT. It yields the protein CASPETSGGTYGDTQYF.

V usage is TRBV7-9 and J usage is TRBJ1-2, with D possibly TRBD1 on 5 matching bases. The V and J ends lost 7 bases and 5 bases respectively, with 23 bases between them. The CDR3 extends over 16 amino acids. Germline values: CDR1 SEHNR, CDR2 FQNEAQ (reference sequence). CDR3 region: CASIPTLDSDPYGYTF. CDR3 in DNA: TGTGCCAGCATCCCAACCCTCGACAGCGACCCGTATGGCTACACCTTC. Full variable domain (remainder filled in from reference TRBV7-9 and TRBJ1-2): DTGVSQNPRHKITKRGQNVTFRCDPISEHNRLYWYRQTLGQGPEFLTYFQNEAQLEKSRLLSDRFSAERPKGSFSTLEIQRTEQGDSAMYLCASIPTLDSDPYGYTFGSGTRLTVV.

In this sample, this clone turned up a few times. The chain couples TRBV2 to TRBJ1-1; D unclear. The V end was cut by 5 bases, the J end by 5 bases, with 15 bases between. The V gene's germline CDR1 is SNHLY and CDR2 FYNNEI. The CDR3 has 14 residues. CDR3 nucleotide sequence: TGTGCCAGCAGTCTGGACGGGGAGAGAACTGAAGCTTTCTTT. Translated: CASSLDGERTEAFF.

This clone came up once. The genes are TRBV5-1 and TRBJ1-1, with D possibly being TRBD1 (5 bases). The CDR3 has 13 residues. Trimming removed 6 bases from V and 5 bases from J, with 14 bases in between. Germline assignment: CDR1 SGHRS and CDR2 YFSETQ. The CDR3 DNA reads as TGCGCCAGCACCGGATTAAGGGGAACTGAAGCTTTCTTT. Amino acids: CASTGLRGTEAFF.

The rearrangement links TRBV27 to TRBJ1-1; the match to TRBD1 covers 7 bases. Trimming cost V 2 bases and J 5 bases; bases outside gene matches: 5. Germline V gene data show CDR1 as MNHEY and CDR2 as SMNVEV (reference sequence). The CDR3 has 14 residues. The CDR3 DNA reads TGTGCCAGCAGTTTAAGACAGGGACGGACTGAAGCTTTCTTT. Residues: CASSLRQGRTEAFF.

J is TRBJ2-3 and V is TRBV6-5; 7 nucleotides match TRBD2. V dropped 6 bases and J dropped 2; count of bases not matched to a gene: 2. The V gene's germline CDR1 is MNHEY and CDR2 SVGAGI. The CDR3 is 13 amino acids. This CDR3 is CASSRGVTDTQYF. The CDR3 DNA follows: TGTGCCAGCAGCCGGGGGGTCACAGATACGCAGTATTTT.

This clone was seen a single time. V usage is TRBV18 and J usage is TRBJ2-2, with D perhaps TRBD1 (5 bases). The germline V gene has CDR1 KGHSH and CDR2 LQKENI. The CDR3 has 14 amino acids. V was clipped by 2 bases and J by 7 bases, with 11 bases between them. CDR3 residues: CASSPDQGIGELFF. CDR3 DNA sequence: TGTGCCAGCTCACCAGATCAGGGAATCGGGGAGCTGTTTTTT.

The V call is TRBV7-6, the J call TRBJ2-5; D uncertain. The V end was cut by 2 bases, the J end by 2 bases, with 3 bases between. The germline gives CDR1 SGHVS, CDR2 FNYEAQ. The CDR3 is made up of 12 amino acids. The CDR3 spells CASSLPQETQYF. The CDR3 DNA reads TGTGCCAGCAGCTTACCACAAGAGACCCAGTACTTC.